This T cell receptor (beta chain) originates from a study of tumor-infiltrating lymphocytes in primary liver carcinoma. Total RNA (around 0.45 ug) served as template for TCR beta cDNA synthesis primed by a constant-region primer. Three-round nested multiplex PCR performed with slightly modified ARM-PCR produced the TCR beta libraries. Two initial PCR rounds of about 11 cycles each paired TRBV1-TRBV30 forward primers with a C-beta reverse primer. TCRdb re-analysed the multiplex PCR reads in MiXCR, keeping a single row per CDR3 protein. The sample gives around 100,000 distinct CDR3 sequences, roughly 69% of which show up once; just over 9.5% is in the top ten. Germline assignment: CDR1 SGHAT and CDR2 FQNNGV. This CDR3 region has 14 residues. In the case of this clonotype: At one end, the junction sequence differs from germline, possibly due to a read error.

For each extraction, RNA and DNA were obtained together from approximately 20-30 mg of unsorted bulk tissue. The sequencing sample was made of liver tumor tissue from sampling region 5. Sample subset: tumor region T5, tumor centre. The V and J genes are TRBV11-2 and TRBJ2-1; 8 bases line up with TRBD2. The clonotype comes from a woman aged 60-70 years with primary liver carcinoma and hepatitis B virus infection. The CDR3 nucleotides are TGTGCCAGCAGCCCCAGCGGGAGCCGCAATGGGCAGTTCTTC. It specifies CASSPSGSRNGQFF.